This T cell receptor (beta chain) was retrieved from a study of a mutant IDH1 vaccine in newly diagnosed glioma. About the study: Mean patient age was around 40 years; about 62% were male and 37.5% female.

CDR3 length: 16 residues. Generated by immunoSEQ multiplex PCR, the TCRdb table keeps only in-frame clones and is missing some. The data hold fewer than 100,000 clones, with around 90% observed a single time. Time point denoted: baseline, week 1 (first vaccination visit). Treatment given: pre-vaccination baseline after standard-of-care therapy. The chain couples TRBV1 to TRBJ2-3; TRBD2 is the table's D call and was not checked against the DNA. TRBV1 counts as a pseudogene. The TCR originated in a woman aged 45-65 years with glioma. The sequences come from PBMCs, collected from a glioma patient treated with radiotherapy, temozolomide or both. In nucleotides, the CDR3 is TGCACCAGCAGCCTACTAGCGGGCGTTACCACAGATACGCAGTATTTT. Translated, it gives CTSSLLAGVTTDTQYF.